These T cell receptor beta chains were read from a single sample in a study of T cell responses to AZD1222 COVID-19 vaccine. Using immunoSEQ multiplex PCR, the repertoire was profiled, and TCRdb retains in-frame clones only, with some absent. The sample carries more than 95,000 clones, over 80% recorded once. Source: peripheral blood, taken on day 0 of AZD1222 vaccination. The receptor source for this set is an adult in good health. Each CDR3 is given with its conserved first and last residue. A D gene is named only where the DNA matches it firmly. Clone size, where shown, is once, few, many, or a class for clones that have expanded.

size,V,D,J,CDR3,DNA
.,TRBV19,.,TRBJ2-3,CASSTRASTDTQYF,TGTGCCAGTAGTACCCGGGCTAGCACAGATACGCAGTATTTT
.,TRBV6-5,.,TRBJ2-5,CASSPHSGSRDQYF,TGTGCCAGCAGCCCCCATAGCGGAAGCAGGGACCAGTACTTC
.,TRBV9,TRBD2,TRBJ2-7,CASSAHSGLAGVEQYF,TGTGCCAGCAGCGCGCACTCGGGACTAGCGGGAGTAGAGCAGTACTTC
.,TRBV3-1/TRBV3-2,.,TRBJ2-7,CASSQLFAGTVSYEQYF,TGTGCCAGCAGCCAACTTTTTGCCGGTACCGTAAGCTACGAGCAGTACTTC
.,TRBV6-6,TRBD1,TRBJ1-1,CASSYTGETEAFF,TGTGCCAGCAGTTACACAGGGGAGACTGAAGCTTTCTTT
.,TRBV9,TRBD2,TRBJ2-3,CASSVVAGGPSDTQYF,TGTGCCAGCAGCGTAGTAGCGGGAGGGCCCTCAGATACGCAGTATTTT
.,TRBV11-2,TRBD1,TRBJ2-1,CASSRDRENEQFF,TGTGCCAGCAGTCGGGACAGGGAGAATGAGCAGTTCTTC
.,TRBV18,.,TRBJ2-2,CASSPPSSRPGELFF,TGTGCCAGCTCACCACCTTCTAGCCGGCCCGGGGAGCTGTTTTTT
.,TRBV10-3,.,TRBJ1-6,CAISEQGHDSPLHF,TGTGCCATCAGTGAGCAGGGGCACGATTCACCCCTCCACTTT
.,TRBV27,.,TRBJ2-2,CASRTNGGHGELFF,TGTGCCAGCAGGACTAACGGGGGTCACGGGGAGCTGTTTTTT
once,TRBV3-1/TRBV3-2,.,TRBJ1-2,CASSQAQTVNYGYTF,TGTGCCAGCAGCCAAGCTCAAACAGTAAACTATGGCTACACCTTC
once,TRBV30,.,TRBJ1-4,CAWSPPRGGVNEKLFF,TGTGCCTGGAGTCCACCACGAGGGGGGGTTAATGAAAAACTGTTTTTT
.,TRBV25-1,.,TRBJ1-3,CASRDSFSGNTIYF,TGTGCCAGCAGGGACAGTTTTTCTGGAAACACCATATATTTT
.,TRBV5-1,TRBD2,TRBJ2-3,CASSLRLAGGTDTQYF,TGCGCCAGCAGCCTACGCCTAGCGGGGGGCACAGATACGCAGTATTTT
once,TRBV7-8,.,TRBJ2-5,CASGNYGFGTQYF,TGTGCCAGCGGGAATTATGGGTTCGGGACCCAGTACTTC
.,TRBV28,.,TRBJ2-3,CASSLFGARGTDTQYF,TGTGCCAGCAGTTTATTCGGGGCTAGAGGGACAGATACGCAGTATTTT
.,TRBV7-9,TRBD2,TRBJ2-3,CASSLGLAGATDTQYF,TGTGCCAGCAGCTTGGGACTAGCGGGAGCCACAGATACGCAGTATTTT
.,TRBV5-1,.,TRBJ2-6,CASSPGHLSGANVLTF,TGCGCCAGCAGCCCCGGACACCTCTCTGGGGCCAACGTCCTGACTTTC
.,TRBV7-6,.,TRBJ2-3,CASSLMTTTDTQYF,TGTGCCAGCAGCTTAATGACCACCACAGATACGCAGTATTTT
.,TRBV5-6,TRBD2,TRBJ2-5,CASTLGLAGQQETQYF,TGTGCCAGCACCTTGGGACTAGCGGGACAACAAGAGACCCAGTACTTC
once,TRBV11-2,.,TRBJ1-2,CASSLGVTNYGYTF,TGTGCCAGCAGCTTGGGCGTTACTAACTATGGCTACACCTTC